This T cell receptor (beta chain) was captured in a study of blood T cells in healthy people across ages. Findings and limits, study-wide: Greater diversity and more naive CD4+ cells were seen in long-lived donors than in aged donors.

With a J-beta primer mix and a sample-barcoded 5' primer, a second PCR ran about 7 to 11 cycles. TCRdb reprocessed the 5' RACE reads with MiXCR, giving one entry per CDR3 protein. The sample shows 650,000 to 1,000,000 distinct CDR3 sequences, roughly 46% of them seen only once. This clonotype was observed a handful of times. Its antigen remains unidentified. The sequence was collected from a man older than 75 in good health. The sequenced sample was blood.

The CDR3 is CASSFSSGGREQYF. As DNA, the CDR3 is TGTGCCAGCAGCTTCAGTTCAGGAGGACGCGAGCAGTACTTC. The gene calls are TRBV5-5 and TRBJ2-7; D is perhaps TRBD2 (5 bases). V gave up 2 bases and J gave up 6 bases, with 15 bases separating them. The germline CDR1 and CDR2 sequences are SGHKS and YYEKEE (reference sequence). The CDR3 spans 14 residues.